The sequence of this T cell receptor (beta chain) was determined in a study of radiotherapy plus CTLA-4 blockade in lung cancer (dated by TCRdb to the late 2010s). Turning to the overall study: Objective responses were observed in about a sixth of enrolled patients, and disease control was achieved in 25% to 35%.

Study-level results and caveats: After treatment with radiotherapy and ipilimumab, TCR clones that originated in tumors expanded in peripheral blood. The strongest predictors of response, as reported, were early dynamic changes in blood T cell clones along with a rise in serum interferon-beta after radiation.

Focal radiation therapy combined with CTLA-4 blockade (ipilimumab) was tested in patients with chemo-refractory metastatic non-small-cell lung cancer. As for this clone: The antigen it recognizes is unknown. No per-base quality is available; no much larger clone lies one base away.

From the cysteine through the phenylalanine, the CDR3 covers 12 amino acids. Of the read, only the CDR3 DNA is kept; its 36 bases are in frame from base 1. V is trimmed back by 8 bases and J by 7 bases, and the junction contains 4 bases that no gene match accounts for. The library was made by the immunoSEQ multiplex PCR assay. This immuneACCESS table, as held by TCRdb, lists in-frame sequences with V and J called but not all clones. Of the missing ones, under half trace to an unresolved V gene in checked studies; the others have no known cause. The sample table lists approximately 94,000 clones, 80% to 85% of them with a count of one. Under 30% of the sample is in the top ten clones.

This TCR derives from a human donor with non-small cell lung cancer that progressed on radiotherapy plus ipilimumab. The rearranged segments are TRBV5-7 and TRBJ1-5, with 9 bases matching TRBD1. TRBV5-7 is filed as an ORF, its function uncertain. The source was peripheral blood, collected from a patient treated with radiotherapy plus ipilimumab. The DNA sequence is as follows: TGTGCCAGAGGGGGACAGGGCCAGCCCCAGCATTTT. Translated, this is CARGGQGQPQHF.